These T cell receptor beta chains were read from a single sample in a study of control samples from healthy donors and cancer patients. Generated by immunoSEQ multiplex PCR, the TCRdb table keeps only in-frame clones and is missing some. The table includes around 150,000 clones, around 94% detected once. The sample consisted of PBMCs. All receptors derive from a man aged 60 to 69 with colorectal cancer. CDR3s include the opening cysteine and the closing phenylalanine or tryptophan. D genes are given only for firm matches. The size entry is marked missing in some rows and otherwise reads once, few, many or a size class.

d_call,cdr3_length,clone_size,v_call,j_call,cdr3_nt,cdr3_aa
NA,15,many,TRBV6-5,TRBJ1-3,TGTGCCAGCAGTCGGGGCCAAAGCTCTGGAAACACCATATATTTT,CASSRGQSSGNTIYF
TRBD2,15,NA,TRBV11-2,TRBJ2-1,TGTGCCAGCAGCTGGGGGACTAGCGGGGGAGGTGAGCAGTTCTTC,CASSWGTSGGGEQFF
NA,13,NA,TRBV2,TRBJ1-1,TGTGCCAGCGGGATCCAGCCGAACACTGAAGCTTTCTTT,CASGIQPNTEAFF
NA,13,NA,TRBV12-3/TRBV12-4,TRBJ1-3,TGTGCCAGCAGTTTCGAGTCTGGAAACACCATATATTTT,CASSFESGNTIYF
NA,17,NA,TRBV21-1,TRBJ1-5,TGTGCCAGCAGCAAGTTGCAGCCATCAACTAGCAATCAGCCCCAGCATTTT,CASSKLQPSTSNQPQHF
TRBD2,16,NA,TRBV3-1/TRBV3-2,TRBJ2-1,TGTGCCAGCAGCCAGGATTTTAGCGGGGGGCAGGATGAGCAGTTCTTC,CASSQDFSGGQDEQFF
NA,13,NA,TRBV18,TRBJ1-1,TGTGCCAGCTCACCCAGGGAGAACACTGAAGCTTTCTTT,CASSPRENTEAFF
NA,14,NA,TRBV3-1/TRBV3-2,TRBJ1-5,TGTGCCAGCAGCCCGCCAACCACCGATCAGCCCCAGCATTTT,CASSPPTTDQPQHF
TRBD2,15,NA,TRBV10-3,TRBJ2-7,TGTGCCACGTTCCCGGGACTAGCGGGGTACGACGAGCAGTACTTC,CATFPGLAGYDEQYF
TRBD1,18,NA,TRBV14,TRBJ1-2,TGTGCCAGCAGCCAAGAGGGAGGGCAGGAGGACAGGGACTATGGCTACACCTTC,CASSQEGGQEDRDYGYTF
NA,12,NA,TRBV24-1,TRBJ2-3,TGTGCCACCAGTGATTTGGGTCGGACGCAGTATTTT,CATSDLGRTQYF
NA,15,NA,TRBV3-1/TRBV3-2,TRBJ1-6,TGTGCCAGCAGCCAAGATGCCGGTTATAATTCACCCCTCCACTTT,CASSQDAGYNSPLHF
NA,13,NA,TRBV4-1,TRBJ1-1,TGCGCCAGCAGCCGGGGGGACACCACTGAAGCTTTCTTT,CASSRGDTTEAFF
NA,12,NA,TRBV9,TRBJ2-2,TGTGCCAGCAGCGTAGTAGTGGGGGAGCTGTTTTTT,CASSVVVGELFF
NA,13,NA,TRBV7-8,TRBJ2-5,TGTGCCAGCAGCTTAGAACAAACCGGGCCCCAGTACTTC,CASSLEQTGPQYF
NA,14,NA,TRBV24-1,TRBJ1-2,TGTGCCACCAGTGAGCAGGGACTTAACTATGGCTACACCTTC,CATSEQGLNYGYTF
NA,12,NA,TRBV18,TRBJ1-1,TGTGCCAGCTCACCATTTGACGCTGAAGCTTTCTTT,CASSPFDAEAFF